A single sample is the source of the 24 T cell receptor beta chains below, sequenced in a study of CD8 T cells in ankylosing spondylitis. TCRdb re-analysed the 5' RACE reads in MiXCR, keeping a single row per CDR3 protein. The sample has 290,000 or so distinct CDR3 sequences, around 21% seen once. The sample taken for sequencing was blood, either unsorted or a sorted T cell fraction (not recorded which). These receptors were taken from a female donor with ankylosing spondylitis or in good health (not recorded which).

This clonotype was counted only a few times. The V call is TRBV20-1, the J call TRBJ2-7, with D tentatively TRBD1 (6 bases). Germline lookup yields CDR1 DFQATT and CDR2 SNEGSKA (reference sequence). The CDR3 is made up of 12 amino acids. V was trimmed by 4 bases and J by 4 bases, leaving 11 bases between them. CDR3 loop: CSATTGAYEQYF. DNA for the CDR3: TGCAGTGCTACGACAGGCGCGTACGAGCAGTACTTC.

This clonotype came up a few times. V is TRBV6-1 and J is TRBJ2-5; 12 positions match TRBD2. This CDR3 has 13 amino acids. With V trimmed by 6 bases and J by 11 bases, 7 bases remained unmatched. Per the germline V gene, CDR1 is MNHNS and CDR2 is SASEGT. The CDR3 is CASSQKLAGGQYF. The CDR3 DNA reads TGTGCCAGCAGCCAGAAGCTAGCGGGAGGGCAGTACTTC.

A few counts support this clonotype. J is TRBJ2-3 and V is TRBV20-1; D possibly corresponds to TRBD2 (7 bases). This CDR3 is built from 14 residues. V was trimmed by 6 bases and J by 4 bases, leaving 17 bases between them. Germline V gene data show CDR1 as DFQATT and CDR2 as SNEGSKA (reference sequence). CDR3 loop: CSAPRGAGSDTQYF. The CDR3 nucleotides are TGCAGTGCGCCCCGGGGGGCAGGTTCAGATACGCAGTATTTT.

This clonotype turned up a few times. The chain uses TRBV7-3 and TRBJ1-1; no firm D call. The CDR3 runs 13 residues. The ends were cut back, 1 base at V and 11 bases at J, with 14 bases in the middle. Germline V gives CDR1 SGHTA, CDR2 FQGTGA. The CDR3 DNA sequence: TGTGCCAGCAGCTTAATGGGGTCTGGGAGGGCTTTCTTT. Translating gives CASSLMGSGRAFF. Supplemented by reference TRBV7-3 and TRBJ1-1, the full variable domain reads GAGVSQTPSNKVTEKGKYVELRCDPISGHTALYWYRQSLGQGPEFLIYFQGTGAADDSGLPNDRFFAVRPEGSVSTLKIQRTERGDSAVYLCASSLMGSGRAFFGQGTRLTVV.

The table lists this clonotype with a few counts. The V gene is TRBV10-3, the J gene TRBJ1-1, with D possibly TRBD1 on 6 matching bases. The CDR3 sequence is 12 residues long. Germline V lookup: CDR1 ENHRY, CDR2 SYGVKD. Trimming pared 8 bases from V and 4 bases from J, leaving 11 bases between. The CDR3, as DNA: TGTGCCATCTCCGGGACATCCACTGAAGCTTTCTTT. Its protein is CAISGTSTEAFF.

This clonotype showed up many times. This sequence joins TRBV29-1 and TRBJ1-1; D may be TRBD1 (5 bases). The CDR3 extends over 12 amino acids. In germline, CDR1 is SQVTM, CDR2 ANQGSEA. V was trimmed by 6 bases and J by 4 bases, leaving 12 bases between them. CDR3 sequence (DNA): TGCAGCGTGGGCGGGGGAAGCACTGAAGCTTTCTTT. It codes for CSVGGGSTEAFF.

The genes are TRBV7-9 and TRBJ2-3; the D gene is possibly TRBD2 (6 bases). The CDR3 spans 14 residues. The ends were cut back, 4 bases at V and 2 bases at J, with 10 bases in the middle. Germline CDR1 SEHNR, CDR2 FQNEAQ (reference sequence). Here the CDR3 DNA reads TGTGCCAGCAGCTCCCGGGAGTACACAGATACGCAGTATTTT. The encoded protein is CASSSREYTDTQYF.

This clonotype occurred a few times. The chain joins TRBV14 to TRBJ2-1; 11 nucleotides line up with TRBD2. Per the germline V gene, CDR1 is SGHDN and CDR2 is FVKESK. V was clipped by 0 bases and J by 4 bases; unmatched bases: 14. This CDR3 has 20 residues. Written as DNA, the CDR3 is TGTGCCAGCAGCCAAGATCGAAGGGTTAGCGGGAGGGCCAAATACAATGAGCAGTTCTTC. Its translation: CASSQDRRVSGRAKYNEQFF.

This clonotype was seen a few times. CDR3 sequence: CASSPRQGRETQYF. The CDR3 nucleotides read TGTGCCAGCAGCCCGAGACAGGGTCGAGAGACCCAGTACTTC. The rearrangement links TRBV7-2 to TRBJ2-5, with 7 positions matching TRBD1. V was pared by 5 bases and J by 4 bases, with 7 bases of the junction left unmatched. Germline V gene sequence: CDR1 SGHTA, CDR2 FQGNSA. CDR3 length equals 14 residues. Looking up the rest from reference TRBV7-2 and TRBJ2-5 gives the full variable domain: GAGVSQSPSNKVTEKGKDVELRCDPISGHTALYWYRQSLGQGLEFLIYFQGNSAPDKSGLPSDRFSAERTGGSVSTLTIQRTQQEDSAVYLCASSPRQGRETQYFGPGTRLLVL.

CDR3 in DNA: TGTGCCAGCAGCTTCCGGACAGGGGGCGCCTTTGGGGCCAACGTCCTGACTTTC. This encodes CASSFRTGGAFGANVLTF. The V call is TRBV13, the J call TRBJ2-6; TRBD1 matches at 11 bases. The length of the CDR3 is 18 residues. Germline CDR1 is PRHDT and CDR2 is FYEKMQ (reference sequence). V lost 3 bases, J lost 3 bases, and 7 bases stayed unmatched.

The chain uses TRBV12-3 or TRBV12-4 and TRBJ2-7; weak D call: TRBD2 (6 bases). This CDR3 contains 13 residues. Trimming shortened V by 4 bases and J by 9 bases, and 16 bases separated the two germline ends. The CDR3 bases are TGTGCCAGCAGTTCCCCACTAGCTTCGTTGCAGTACTTC. This encodes CASSSPLASLQYF.

The V call is TRBV12-3 or TRBV12-4, the J call TRBJ2-4, with 8 positions matching TRBD1. V gave up 5 bases and J gave up 7 bases; unmatched junction bases: 4. The CDR3 loop spans 13 amino acids. CDR3 DNA: TGTGCCAGCAGTCGGACAGGGAGCAACATTCAGTACTTC. This translates into CASSRTGSNIQYF.

This clonotype was recorded a few times. J is TRBJ2-1 and V is TRBV29-1; D may be TRBD1 or TRBD2 (5 bases each). The CDR3 totals 13 residues. Germline V gene sequence: CDR1 SQVTM, CDR2 ANQGSEA. V lost 4 bases, J lost 4 bases, and 11 bases lay in between. This chain's CDR3 is CSVGGGLYNEQFF. CDR3 in DNA: TGCAGCGTTGGGGGCGGACTTTACAATGAGCAGTTCTTC.

The chain combines TRBV21-1 with TRBJ1-3. TRBV21-1 is a pseudogene segment. The CDR3 consists of 15 residues. The CDR3 DNA reads TGTGCCAGCAGCAAAGGGAAAAGGACTGGAAACACCATATATTTT. Protein: CASSKGKRTGNTIYF.

This clonotype was counted at least ten times. The chain joins TRBV7-2 to TRBJ1-1; D is ambiguous. Per germline, CDR1 SGHTA and CDR2 FQGNSA. Between the trimmed V and J ends, which lost 2 bases and 4 bases, there was a span of 14 bases. This CDR3 is built from 15 residues. CDR3 in DNA: TGTGCCAGCAGCTTAAACGGCGGGGAGGGCACTGAAGCTTTCTTT. This encodes CASSLNGGEGTEAFF. The entire variable domain, with the rest obtained from reference TRBV7-2 and TRBJ1-1, is as follows: GAGVSQSPSNKVTEKGKDVELRCDPISGHTALYWYRQSLGQGLEFLIYFQGNSAPDKSGLPSDRFSAERTGGSVSTLTIQRTQQEDSAVYLCASSLNGGEGTEAFFGQGTRLTVV.

This clonotype was counted ten times or more. The gene calls are TRBV20-1 and TRBJ2-3; maybe TRBD1 (6 bases). Trimming shortened V by 6 bases and J by 0 bases, and 13 bases separated the two germline ends. The CDR3 runs 14 residues. CDR1 is DFQATT and CDR2 is SNEGSKA in the germline V gene (reference sequence). The CDR3 region is CSAESDSSTDTQYF. Here the CDR3 DNA reads TGCAGTGCGGAATCGGACAGCAGCACAGATACGCAGTATTTT.

This clonotype has at least ten counts. The chain carries TRBV20-1 and TRBJ1-5, with a possible D match to TRBD1 (5 bases). CDR3 length equals 15 residues. The V end lost 5 bases, the J end lost 2 bases, and 16 bases lay between the germline ends. The germline V gene encodes CDR1 DFQATT and CDR2 SNEGSKA (reference sequence). The CDR3 loop reads CSAPLRGEGNQPQHF. The CDR3 DNA reads as TGCAGTGCTCCCCTCCGGGGGGAAGGCAATCAGCCCCAGCATTTT.

Many counts were recorded for this clonotype. The chain links TRBV4-3 to TRBJ2-7; 7 positions match TRBD2. The ends lost 1 base at V and 3 bases at J; junction bases unmatched: 6. The germline V gene has CDR1 LGHNA and CDR2 YSLEER. The CDR3 has 15 residues. The CDR3 region is CASSQALGEGYEQYF. For the CDR3, the DNA is TGCGCCAGCAGCCAAGCCCTAGGGGAGGGCTACGAGCAGTACTTC.

The V call is TRBV28, the J call TRBJ1-5; TRBD1 might be the D (5 bases). The germline CDR1 and CDR2 sequences are MDHEN and SYDVKM. With 1 base removed from V and 1 base from J, the gap between germline ends came to 8 bases. This CDR3 spans 15 amino acids. The CDR3 DNA reads as TGTGCCAGCAGTTTATCCGGGACCAGCAATCAGCCCCAGCATTTT. Protein sequence: CASSLSGTSNQPQHF. Combining the CDR3 with reference TRBV28 and TRBJ1-5 gives the whole variable domain DVKVTQSSRYLVKRTGEKVFLECVQDMDHENMFWYRQDPGLGLRLIYFSYDVKMKEKGDIPEGYSVSREKKERFSLILESASTNQTSMYLCASSLSGTSNQPQHFGDGTRLSIL.

In its sample, this clonotype was seen many times. The V gene is TRBV12-3 or TRBV12-4, the J gene TRBJ2-1, with 10 bases fitting TRBD2. CDR3 length: 14 residues. The V and J ends lost 6 bases and 5 bases, in that order; junction bases with no gene match: 4. CDR3 nucleotides: TGTGCCAGCAGGCGGACTAGCGGAGACAATGAGCAGTTCTTC. This codes for CASRRTSGDNEQFF.

The V gene is TRBV6-2 or TRBV6-3, the J gene TRBJ2-5; no clear D gene. The V and J ends lost 0 bases and 5 bases respectively, with 19 bases between them. CDR1 and CDR2 from the germline V gene are MNHEY and SVGEGT. CDR3 length: 17 amino acids. CDR3 coding DNA: TGTGCCAGCAGTTACTCTAGTCTTTTCGCGGAAAGGGAGACCCAGTACTTC. Translating it yields CASSYSSLFAERETQYF.

The rearrangement joins TRBV5-1 to TRBJ2-7; 8 nucleotides line up with TRBD1. The ends lost 4 bases at V and 1 base at J; junction bases unmatched: 7. The CDR3 is 15 amino acids. Per germline, CDR1 SGHRS and CDR2 YFSETQ. CDR3 in DNA: TGCGCCAGCAGCCCCCAGGGGGCTCCTTCCTACGAGCAGTACTTC. Translation gives CASSPQGAPSYEQYF.

This clonotype was recorded at least ten times. The rearrangement links TRBV29-1 to TRBJ2-1; TRBD2 matches 11 bases. CDR1 and CDR2 (germline): SQVTM, ANQGSEA. V was pared by 4 bases and J by 10 bases, with 9 bases of the junction left unmatched. The CDR3 has 14 amino acids. The CDR3 spells CSVASGTSGLEQFF. The CDR3 coding sequence is TGCAGCGTTGCATCCGGGACTAGCGGACTAGAGCAGTTCTTC.

The sample holds one count of this clonotype. The CDR3 nucleotides are TGTGCCAGCAGGATAGACACCAACTATGGCTACACCTTC. This sequence encodes CASRIDTNYGYTF. The chain joins TRBV6-4 to TRBJ1-2; D unresolved. From germline, CDR1 is MRHNA and CDR2 SNTAGT. Trimming removed 6 bases from V and 2 bases from J, with 10 bases in between. The CDR3 totals 13 residues.